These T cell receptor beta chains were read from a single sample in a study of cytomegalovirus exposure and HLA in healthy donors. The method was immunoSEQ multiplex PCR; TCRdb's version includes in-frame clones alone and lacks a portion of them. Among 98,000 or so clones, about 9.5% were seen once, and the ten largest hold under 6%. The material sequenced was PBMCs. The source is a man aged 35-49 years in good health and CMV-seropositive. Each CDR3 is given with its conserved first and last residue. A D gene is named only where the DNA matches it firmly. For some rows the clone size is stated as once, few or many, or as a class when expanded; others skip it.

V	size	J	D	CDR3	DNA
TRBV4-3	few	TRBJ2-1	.	CASSQEALSEGEQFF	TGCGCCAGCAGCCAAGAGGCCCTTTCGGAGGGGGAGCAGTTCTTC
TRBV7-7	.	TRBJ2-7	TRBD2	CASSSGLAGSYEQYF	TGTGCTAGCAGCTCAGGACTAGCGGGATCCTACGAGCAGTACTTC
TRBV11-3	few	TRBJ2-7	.	CASSTGGASYEQYF	TGTGCCAGCAGCACCGGAGGGGCCAGCTACGAGCAGTACTTC
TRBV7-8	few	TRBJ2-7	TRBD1	CASSLAGTASLEQYF	TGTGCCAGCAGCTTAGCCGGGACAGCCTCCCTGGAGCAGTACTTC
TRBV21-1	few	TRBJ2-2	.	CASSRVGEREENTGELFF	TGTGCCAGCAGCCGGGTTGGGGAGCGGGAGGAGAACACCGGGGAGCTGTTTTTT
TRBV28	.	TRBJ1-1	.	CASSPSAEAFF	TGTGCCAGCAGTCCCAGCGCTGAAGCTTTCTTT
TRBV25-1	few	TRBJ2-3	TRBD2	CASSEFGGGPADTQYF	TGTGCCAGCAGTGAATTTGGGGGAGGGCCCGCAGATACGCAGTATTTT
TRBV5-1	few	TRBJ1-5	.	CASSLAGYSNQPQHF	TGCGCCAGCAGCTTGGCCGGGTATAGCAATCAGCCCCAGCATTTT
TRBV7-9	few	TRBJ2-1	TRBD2	CASSLGLAGEEQFF	TGTGCCAGCAGCTTAGGACTAGCGGGAGAAGAGCAGTTCTTC
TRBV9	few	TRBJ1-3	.	CASSGSISGNTIYF	TGTGCCAGCAGCGGTAGTATCTCTGGAAACACCATATATTTT
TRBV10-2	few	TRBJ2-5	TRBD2	CASSETSGRETQYF	TGCGCCAGCAGTGAGACTAGCGGGAGAGAGACCCAGTACTTC
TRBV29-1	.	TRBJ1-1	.	CSAGGGNTEAFF	TGCAGCGCTGGGGGGGGTAACACTGAAGCTTTCTTT
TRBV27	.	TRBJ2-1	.	CASSLSGTGDEQFF	TGTGCCAGCAGTTTATCAGGGACTGGAGATGAGCAGTTCTTC
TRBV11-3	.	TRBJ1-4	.	CASTRGGEKLFF	TGTGCCAGCACCAGGGGTGGCGAAAAACTGTTTTTT
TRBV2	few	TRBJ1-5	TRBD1	CASSQGTGVVQPQHF	TGTGCCAGCAGTCAGGGGACAGGGGTGGTTCAGCCCCAGCATTTT
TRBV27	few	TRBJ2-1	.	CASSSGSYNEQFF	TGTGCCAGCAGTTCAGGGTCATACAATGAGCAGTTCTTC
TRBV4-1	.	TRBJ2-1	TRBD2	CASSQESGIYNEQFF	TGCGCCAGCAGCCAAGAAAGCGGGATTTACAATGAGCAGTTCTTC
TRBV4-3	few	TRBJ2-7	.	CASSPTTTREYEQYF	TGCGCCAGCAGCCCCACGACGACACGGGAGTACGAGCAGTACTTC
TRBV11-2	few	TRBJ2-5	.	CASSLEVRWETQYF	TGTGCCAGCAGCTTAGAAGTTCGGTGGGAGACCCAGTACTTC
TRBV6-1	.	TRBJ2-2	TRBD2	CASGLAGVQTGELFF	TGTGCCAGCGGACTAGCGGGAGTTCAGACCGGGGAGCTGTTTTTT
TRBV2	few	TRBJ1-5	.	CASTWTKDQPQHF	TGTGCCAGCACGTGGACAAAAGATCAGCCCCAGCATTTT
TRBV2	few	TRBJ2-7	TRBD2	CASSDPGGRDEQYF	TGTGCCAGCAGTGATCCCGGCGGGAGGGACGAGCAGTACTTC
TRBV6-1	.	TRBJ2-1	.	CASSEFGGAYNEQFF	TGTGCCAGCAGTGAATTCGGCGGAGCCTACAATGAGCAGTTCTTC
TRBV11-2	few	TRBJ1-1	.	CASSLRSGNLEAEAFF	TGTGCCAGCAGCTTGAGAAGTGGGAACTTGGAGGCTGAAGCTTTCTTT
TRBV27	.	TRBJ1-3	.	CASSPSVRHSGNTIYF	TGTGCCAGCAGTCCTAGCGTTCGACACTCTGGAAACACCATATATTTT
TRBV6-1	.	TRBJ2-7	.	CASSVGGYEQYF	TGTGCCAGCAGTGTGGGGGGATACGAGCAGTACTTC
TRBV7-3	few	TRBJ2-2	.	CASSLLSTGELFF	TGTGCCAGCAGCTTACTATCCACCGGGGAGCTGTTTTTT
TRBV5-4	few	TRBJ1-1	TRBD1	CASSSPGQGTEAFF	TGTGCCAGCAGCTCCCCGGGACAGGGCACTGAAGCTTTCTTT
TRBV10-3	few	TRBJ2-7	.	CAISDSSYEQYF	TGTGCCATCTCGGACAGCTCCTACGAGCAGTACTTC
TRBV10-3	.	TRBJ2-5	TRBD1	CAISGDRDPLETQYF	TGTGCCATCAGTGGGGACAGGGATCCCTTAGAGACCCAGTACTTC
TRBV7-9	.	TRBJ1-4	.	CASSLAGVANEKLFF	TGTGCCAGCAGCTTAGCAGGGGTGGCTAATGAAAAACTGTTTTTT
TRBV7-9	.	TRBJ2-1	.	CASSSLLTGAGSNEQFF	TGTGCCAGCAGCTCTCTTTTAACAGGAGCCGGGTCCAATGAGCAGTTCTTC
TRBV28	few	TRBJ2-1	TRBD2	CASSFLTSGNEQFF	TGTGCCAGCAGTTTCCTAACTAGCGGCAATGAGCAGTTCTTC
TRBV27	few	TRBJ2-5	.	CASTPSHGRGSRETQYF	TGTGCCAGCACCCCCTCTCACGGGCGGGGATCTCGAGAGACCCAGTACTTC
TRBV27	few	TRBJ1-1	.	CASSPTRKYTEAFF	TGTGCCAGCAGTCCAACAAGAAAATACACTGAAGCTTTCTTT
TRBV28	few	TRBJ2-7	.	CASTTPISYEQYF	TGTGCCAGCACTACTCCAATTTCCTACGAGCAGTACTTC
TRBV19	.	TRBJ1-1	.	CASSIVLLNTEAFF	TGTGCCAGTAGTATAGTACTCCTCAACACTGAAGCTTTCTTT
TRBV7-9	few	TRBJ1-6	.	CASSHPSTPLHF	TGTGCCAGCAGCCACCCCTCAACTCCCCTCCACTTT
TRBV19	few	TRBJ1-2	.	CASSTLGAENYGYTF	TGTGCCAGTAGTACCCTAGGGGCAGAGAACTATGGCTACACCTTC
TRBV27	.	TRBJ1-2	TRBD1	CASKLQGATNYGYTF	TGTGCCAGCAAACTTCAGGGGGCGACTAACTATGGCTACACCTTC
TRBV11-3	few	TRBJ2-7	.	CASSPGAGSGSYEQYF	TGTGCCAGCAGCCCCGGTGCCGGGAGTGGCTCCTACGAGCAGTACTTC
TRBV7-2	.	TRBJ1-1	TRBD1	CASSLSDRWGNTEAFF	TGTGCCAGCAGCTTATCGGACAGGTGGGGGAACACTGAAGCTTTCTTT
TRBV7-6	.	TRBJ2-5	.	CASSLEAGNEETQYF	TGTGCCAGCAGCTTAGAGGCGGGAAACGAAGAGACCCAGTACTTC
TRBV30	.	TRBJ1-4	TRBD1	CACDRGLNEKLFF	TGTGCCTGTGACAGGGGATTAAATGAAAAACTGTTTTTT
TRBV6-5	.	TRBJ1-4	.	CASRLGPTNEKLFF	TGTGCCAGCAGGCTGGGCCCAACTAATGAAAAACTGTTTTTT
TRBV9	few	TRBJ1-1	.	CASSVVEGEAFF	TGTGCCAGCAGCGTAGTGGAGGGTGAAGCTTTCTTT
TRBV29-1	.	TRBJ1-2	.	CSLLEPYGYTF	TGCAGCTTGTTAGAGCCTTATGGCTACACCTTC
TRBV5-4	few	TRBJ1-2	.	CASSLDGNYGYTF	TGTGCCAGCAGCCTGGACGGGAACTATGGCTACACCTTC
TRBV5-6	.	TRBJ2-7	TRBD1	CASSFGTGQKQYF	TGTGCCAGCAGCTTTGGGACAGGGCAAAAGCAGTACTTC
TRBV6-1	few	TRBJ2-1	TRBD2	CASSDLTSGRKNEQFF	TGTGCCAGCAGTGACCTGACTAGCGGGAGAAAAAATGAGCAGTTCTTC
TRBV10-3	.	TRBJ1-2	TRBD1	CAISQGASYGYTF	TGTGCCATCAGCCAGGGGGCGAGCTATGGCTACACCTTC
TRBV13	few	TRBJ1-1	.	CASNRQAGTEAFF	TGTGCCAGCAACAGACAGGCGGGCACTGAAGCTTTCTTT
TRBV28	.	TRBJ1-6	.	CASSSQGFPPLHF	TGTGCCAGCAGTTCCCAGGGGTTCCCACCCCTCCACTTT
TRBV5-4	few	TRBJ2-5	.	CASSGDRGGGTQYF	TGTGCCAGCAGCGGCGACAGGGGAGGGGGGACCCAGTACTTC
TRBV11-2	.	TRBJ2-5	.	CASSLRDQETQYF	TGTGCCAGCAGCCTCAGGGACCAAGAGACCCAGTACTTC
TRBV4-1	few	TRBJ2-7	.	CASSQDMASDYEQYF	TGCGCCAGCAGCCAAGATATGGCTAGCGACTACGAGCAGTACTTC
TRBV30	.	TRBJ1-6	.	CAWSVSYNSPLHF	TGTGCCTGGAGTGTCAGTTATAATTCACCCCTCCACTTT
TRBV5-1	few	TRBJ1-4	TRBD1	CASRGGQGPSGEKLFF	TGCGCCAGCAGGGGGGGACAGGGGCCTTCCGGGGAAAAACTGTTTTTT
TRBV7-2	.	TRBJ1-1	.	CASSLGGGFMNTEAFF	TGTGCCAGCAGCTTAGGTGGGGGCTTCATGAACACTGAAGCTTTCTTT